This TCR beta chain comes out of a study of control samples from healthy donors and cancer patients (TCRdb year 2020). As regards this clone: Its antigen is unknown. No base-level quality is on record; no much larger clone is a single base apart.

CDR1 SEHNR and CDR2 FQNEAQ are derived from the germline V gene (reference sequence). Between the V and J ends, shortened by 7 bases and 5 bases respectively, the junction contains 9 bases. The CDR3 covers 12 residues, taking in both the cysteine and the phenylalanine. Only the CDR3 DNA is retained, 36 bases long and in frame from the first base. The library was obtained by the immunoSEQ multiplex PCR assay. TCRdb mirrors the immuneACCESS table, restricted to in-frame sequences. Some clones are absent from its copies; in checked studies, under half trace to an unresolved V gene, and the reason for the others is unknown. The sample data list about 96,000 clones, and 85% to 95% of these were observed just once. Jointly, the top ten make up more than 7% of the sample.

The sequence joins TRBV7-9 to TRBJ2-1, with the D gene too uncertain to name. The receptor was isolated from a man aged 18 to 29 in good health. The specimen sequenced was blood. The DNA sequence is given as TGTGCCAGCACCCTAAGAAACAATGAGCAGTTCTTC. Translation gives CASTLRNNEQFF.